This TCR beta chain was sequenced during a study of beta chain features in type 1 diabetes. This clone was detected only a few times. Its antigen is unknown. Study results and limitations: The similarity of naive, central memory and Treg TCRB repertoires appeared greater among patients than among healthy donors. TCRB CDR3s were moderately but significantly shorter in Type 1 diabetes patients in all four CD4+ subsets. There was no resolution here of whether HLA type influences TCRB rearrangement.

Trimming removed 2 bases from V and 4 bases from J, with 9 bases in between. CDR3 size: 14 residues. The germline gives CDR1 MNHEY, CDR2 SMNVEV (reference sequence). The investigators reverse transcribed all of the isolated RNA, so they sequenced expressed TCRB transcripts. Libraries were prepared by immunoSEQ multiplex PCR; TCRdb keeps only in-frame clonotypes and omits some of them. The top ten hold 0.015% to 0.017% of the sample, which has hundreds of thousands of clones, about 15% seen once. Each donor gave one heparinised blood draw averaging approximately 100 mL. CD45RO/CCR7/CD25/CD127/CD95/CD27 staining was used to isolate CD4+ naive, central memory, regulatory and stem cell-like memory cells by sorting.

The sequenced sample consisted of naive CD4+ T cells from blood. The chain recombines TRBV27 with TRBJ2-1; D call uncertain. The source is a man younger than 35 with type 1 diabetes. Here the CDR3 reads CASSLQWLYNEQFF. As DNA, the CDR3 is TGTGCCAGCAGTTTACAATGGCTGTACAATGAGCAGTTCTTC.